This T cell receptor (beta chain) is from a study of T cell repertoires in cytomegalovirus infection. Overall study: Recently identified HLA-C-restricted CMV epitopes were among the peptides used. Public TCR beta signature analysis indicated the presence of both CMV infection and matching HLA type.

This clonotype was seen many times. Its cognate antigen is unknown. Regarding the study as a whole: HLA-C-restricted, CMV-specific TCR beta clonotypes were dominant ex vivo. Summed public TCR beta family frequency identified CMV carriers bearing the relevant HLA.

Via MiXCR, TCRdb re-called the reads, giving one row per CDR3 protein. This table holds roughly 90,000 distinct CDR3 sequences, around 28% found once. Between the trimmed V and J ends, which lost 5 bases and 9 bases, there was a span of 13 bases. The germline CDR1 and CDR2 sequences are SGHAT and FQNNGV. This CDR3 comprises 12 residues. The sample in question was CD8+ T cells from cultured PBMCs, obtained from culture after CMV antigen stimulation. The TCR was taken from a human donor in good health (CMV status not recorded). Some clones in this sample may be carry-over from other donors' samples. The chain combines TRBV11-2 with TRBJ1-1; no definite D call. CDR3: CASSPDRVQAFF. CDR3 DNA sequence: TGTGCCAGCAGCCCGGACCGAGTTCAAGCTTTCTTT.